This T cell receptor beta chain is drawn from a study of molecular identifiers for immune sequencing clone quantification. Regarding the study as a whole: Among about a million naive cells, as was reported, spiked Jurkat TCR RNA from one cell was detectable.

Each CDR3 protein gets one entry after TCRdb re-called the PCR reads with MiXCR. The table shows about 640,000 distinct CDR3 sequences, with just under 20% occurring only once. CDR3 size: 17 residues. Per germline, CDR1 MGHRA and CDR2 YSYEKL. V shed 8 bases, J shed 6 bases, and the junction held 18 bases outside the gene matches. This clonotype was counted only a few times. Its antigen remains unidentified. The TCR was taken from a human donor in good health. Some libraries in this study had Jurkat cell RNA spiked in. Material: naive CD8+ T cells from blood, with Jurkat cell RNA spiked in. As for subset: FACS-sorted CD8+CD4-CCR7+CD45RA+ naive T cells. The V gene is TRBV4-1, the J gene TRBJ1-2, with 10 bases identical to TRBD1. CDR3 amino acids: CASGTLTGGGEGNGYTF. In nucleotides, the CDR3 is TGCGCCAGCGGTACCTTGACAGGGGGCGGTGAAGGGAATGGCTACACCTTC.